These 11 T cell receptor beta chains were all obtained from the same sample, sequenced in a study of cytomegalovirus exposure and HLA in healthy donors. Vbeta (60) and Jbeta (13) primers were used in the PCR. The repertoire was sequenced with immunoSEQ multiplex PCR; TCRdb's copy has only in-frame clones and lacks some. The sample has about 100,000 clones; 65% to 75% are singletons. What was sequenced was PBMCs. The origin of the receptors is a woman in her 70s in good health and CMV-seropositive.

The chain combines TRBV2 with TRBJ2-1; perhaps TRBD1 as D (5 bases). The V gene lost 6 bases and the J gene lost 0 bases, with 18 bases spanning the gap. Germline CDR1 and CDR2: SNHLY and FYNNEI. The length of the CDR3 is 17 residues. CDR3 sequence: CASRRTRGFSSYNEQFF. The CDR3 coding sequence is TGTGCCAGCAGGAGGACAAGGGGTTTTAGCTCCTACAATGAGCAGTTCTTC. Full variable domain (outside the CDR3, taken from reference TRBV2 and TRBJ2-1): EPEVTQTPSHQVTQMGQEVILRCVPISNHLYFYWYRQILGQKVEFLVSFYNNEISEKSEIFDDQFSVERPDGSNFTLKIRSTKLEDSAMYFCASRRTRGFSSYNEQFFGPGTRLTVL.

The CDR3 DNA reads TGTGCCACCAAGCGCGGGAGTGACGAGACCCAGTACTTC. Translated, it gives CATKRGSDETQYF. V usage is TRBV6-6 and J usage is TRBJ2-5, with 7 bases fitting TRBD2. Germline-derived CDR1 and CDR2 are MNHNY and SVGAGI (reference sequence). This CDR3 comprises 13 residues. V lost 10 bases, J lost 5 bases, and 10 bases stayed unmatched.

The gene calls are TRBV19 and TRBJ1-5; 7 bases are shared with TRBD1. Germline loops: CDR1 LNHDA, CDR2 SQIVND (reference sequence). The CDR3 totals 14 residues. Trimming removed 11 bases from V and 8 bases from J; junction bases left unmatched: 15. The CDR3 here is CAVSKGAEGEPQHF. CDR3 DNA: TGTGCCGTCTCGAAGGGGGCGGAAGGGGAGCCCCAGCATTTT. The full variable domain, its missing parts supplied by reference TRBV19 and TRBJ1-5, is DGGITQSPKYLFRKEGQNVTLSCEQNLNHDAMYWYRQDPGQGLRLIYYSQIVNDFQKGDIAEGYSVSREKKESFPLTVTSAQKNPTAFYLCAVSKGAEGEPQHFGDGTRLSIL.

The genes are TRBV6-1 and TRBJ1-5; D gene ambiguous. The CDR3 totals 15 residues. The V end lost 7 bases, the J end lost 0 bases, and 13 bases lay between the germline ends. Germline CDR1 MNHNS, CDR2 SASEGT. CDR3: CASNQNGYSNQPQHF. CDR3 nucleotide sequence: TGTGCCAGCAACCAGAATGGTTATAGCAATCAGCCCCAGCATTTT.

The chain joins TRBV30 to TRBJ2-3, with D possibly matching TRBD1 (5 bases). Per the germline V gene, CDR1 is GTSNPN and CDR2 is SVGIG (reference sequence). The CDR3 covers 15 residues. V dropped 1 base and J dropped 2 bases, with 13 bases sitting between them. The CDR3 sequence: CAWSAQERITDTQYF. The CDR3 DNA reads as TGTGCCTGGAGTGCACAGGAGAGAATCACAGATACGCAGTATTTT.

This clone was observed a single time. The rearrangement joins TRBV27 to TRBJ2-5; possibly TRBD2 for D (6 bases). CDR1 MNHEY and CDR2 SMNVEV come from the germline V gene (reference sequence). There are 15 residues in the CDR3. Deletions cut 3 bases from V and 4 bases from J, with 15 bases between. CDR3 coding DNA: TGTGCCAGCAGTTTTTGGGGGACTTTAGGAGAGACCCAGTACTTC. It specifies CASSFWGTLGETQYF.

The V call is TRBV11-3, the J call TRBJ2-1, with 7 bases identical to TRBD2. The CDR3 covers 15 residues. Per the germline V gene, CDR1 is SGHNT and CDR2 is YENEEA. After removal of 1 base from V and 6 bases from J, the junction contained 6 bases not matched to a gene. CDR3 nucleotides: TGTGCCAGCAGCTTAGGGATAGCGGGCCCCAATGAGCAGTTCTTC. Its translation: CASSLGIAGPNEQFF.

J is TRBJ2-7 and V is TRBV9; 10 bases are a match to TRBD2. This CDR3 is 16 amino acids long. Trimming cost V 3 bases and J 1 base; bases outside gene matches: 7. CDR1 SGDLS and CDR2 YYNGEE come from the germline V gene. CDR3 sequence reads: CASSAKLAGASYEQYF. The CDR3 DNA reads as TGTGCCAGCAGCGCGAAGCTAGCGGGAGCGTCCTACGAGCAGTACTTC.

The chain combines TRBV10-2 with TRBJ1-4, with D unresolved. Germline loops: CDR1 WSHSY, CDR2 SAAADI. The CDR3 runs to 13 residues. With 4 bases removed from V and 3 bases from J, the gap between germline ends came to 6 bases. CDR3 nucleotides: TGCGCCAGCAGTGGACATCCTAATGAAAAACTGTTTTTT. Its translation: CASSGHPNEKLFF.

The CDR3 DNA follows: TGTGCCAGCAAGATTGACAGGGGAAGTGGAGAGCAGTACTTC. This encodes CASKIDRGSGEQYF. This sequence joins TRBV6-1 and TRBJ2-7, with 8 bases aligning to TRBD1. Germline V gene data show CDR1 as MNHNS and CDR2 as SASEGT. Trimming at V came to 7 bases and at J to 7 bases, leaving 12 bases not matched to a gene. This CDR3 has 14 residues.

This chain connects TRBV6-5 to TRBJ1-1; 8 positions agree with TRBD1. The CDR3 consists of 15 residues. Germline values: CDR1 MNHEY, CDR2 SVGAGI. The ends lost 6 bases at V and 1 base at J; junction bases unmatched: 7. The CDR3 sequence: CASRFTGTGNTEAFF. CDR3 DNA: TGTGCCAGCAGATTTACCGGGACAGGGAACACTGAAGCTTTCTTT.